Given below is one T cell receptor (beta chain) in context. This is likely a read error, given that the CDR3 carries no conserved phenylalanine or tryptophan at its end. No DNA is shown, since the ends of the CDR3 on it are uncertain; the CDR3 is the one TCRdb lists. This sample was included in a study of human T cells and chemical hapten exposure. In the study overall: Researchers reported sensitizing a roughly 2 cm by roughly 2 cm upper inner arm skin site with 2% DPC.

The CDR3 contains 13 residues when both ends are counted. Germline-derived CDR1 and CDR2 are ENHRY and SYGVKD. The time point here: pre-sensitization, week 0. Treatment meaning: therapeutic diphenylcyclopropenone sensitization with weekly scalp DPC. TCRdb reprocessed the RACE reads with MiXCR, giving one entry per CDR3 protein. Here the sample spans around 200,000 distinct CDR3 sequences, about 31% being singletons. The TCR comes from a woman aged 30 to 39 with alopecia areata. Some clones in this sample may be carry-over from other donors' samples. The chain joins TRBV10-3 to TRBJ1-3. The sequencing here drew on whole blood, taken in connection with sensitization to the hapten diphenylcyclopropenone (DPC). The CDR3 spells CAISLQGREPITL.